This TCR beta chain was captured by sequencing in a study of cytomegalovirus exposure and HLA in healthy donors. Study-level results: Most subjects' HLA-A and HLA-B alleles were reportedly predicted from TCR beta sequences. An observed cluster of highly shared sequence variants was recorded as a likely sequencing artifact. Most TCR beta V segments were productive about 90% or about 30% of the time in an earlier analysis. In a later analysis, about 17,000 TCR beta sequences were associated with HLA alleles at 0.05 false discovery rate.

This CDR3 has 15 residues. Germline CDR1 and CDR2: KGHSH and LQKENI. The trim removed 2 bases at V and 6 bases at J, leaving 10 bases unmatched. In the case of this clone: What it recognizes is unknown.

A multiplex PCR was run with 60 Vbeta primers and 13 Jbeta primers. Measured with immunoSEQ multiplex PCR; TCRdb has only the in-frame clones, and not every one. This table has 220,000 or so clones, more than 60% appearing once. The specimen was PBMCs. This TCR came from a man over 45 in good health and CMV-seronegative. V gene TRBV18 combines with J gene TRBJ2-7, with TRBD1 identical over 7 bases. CDR3 region: CASSPVETGLSEQYF. The DNA for the CDR3 is TGTGCCAGCTCACCAGTCGAGACAGGGTTAAGCGAGCAGTACTTC.